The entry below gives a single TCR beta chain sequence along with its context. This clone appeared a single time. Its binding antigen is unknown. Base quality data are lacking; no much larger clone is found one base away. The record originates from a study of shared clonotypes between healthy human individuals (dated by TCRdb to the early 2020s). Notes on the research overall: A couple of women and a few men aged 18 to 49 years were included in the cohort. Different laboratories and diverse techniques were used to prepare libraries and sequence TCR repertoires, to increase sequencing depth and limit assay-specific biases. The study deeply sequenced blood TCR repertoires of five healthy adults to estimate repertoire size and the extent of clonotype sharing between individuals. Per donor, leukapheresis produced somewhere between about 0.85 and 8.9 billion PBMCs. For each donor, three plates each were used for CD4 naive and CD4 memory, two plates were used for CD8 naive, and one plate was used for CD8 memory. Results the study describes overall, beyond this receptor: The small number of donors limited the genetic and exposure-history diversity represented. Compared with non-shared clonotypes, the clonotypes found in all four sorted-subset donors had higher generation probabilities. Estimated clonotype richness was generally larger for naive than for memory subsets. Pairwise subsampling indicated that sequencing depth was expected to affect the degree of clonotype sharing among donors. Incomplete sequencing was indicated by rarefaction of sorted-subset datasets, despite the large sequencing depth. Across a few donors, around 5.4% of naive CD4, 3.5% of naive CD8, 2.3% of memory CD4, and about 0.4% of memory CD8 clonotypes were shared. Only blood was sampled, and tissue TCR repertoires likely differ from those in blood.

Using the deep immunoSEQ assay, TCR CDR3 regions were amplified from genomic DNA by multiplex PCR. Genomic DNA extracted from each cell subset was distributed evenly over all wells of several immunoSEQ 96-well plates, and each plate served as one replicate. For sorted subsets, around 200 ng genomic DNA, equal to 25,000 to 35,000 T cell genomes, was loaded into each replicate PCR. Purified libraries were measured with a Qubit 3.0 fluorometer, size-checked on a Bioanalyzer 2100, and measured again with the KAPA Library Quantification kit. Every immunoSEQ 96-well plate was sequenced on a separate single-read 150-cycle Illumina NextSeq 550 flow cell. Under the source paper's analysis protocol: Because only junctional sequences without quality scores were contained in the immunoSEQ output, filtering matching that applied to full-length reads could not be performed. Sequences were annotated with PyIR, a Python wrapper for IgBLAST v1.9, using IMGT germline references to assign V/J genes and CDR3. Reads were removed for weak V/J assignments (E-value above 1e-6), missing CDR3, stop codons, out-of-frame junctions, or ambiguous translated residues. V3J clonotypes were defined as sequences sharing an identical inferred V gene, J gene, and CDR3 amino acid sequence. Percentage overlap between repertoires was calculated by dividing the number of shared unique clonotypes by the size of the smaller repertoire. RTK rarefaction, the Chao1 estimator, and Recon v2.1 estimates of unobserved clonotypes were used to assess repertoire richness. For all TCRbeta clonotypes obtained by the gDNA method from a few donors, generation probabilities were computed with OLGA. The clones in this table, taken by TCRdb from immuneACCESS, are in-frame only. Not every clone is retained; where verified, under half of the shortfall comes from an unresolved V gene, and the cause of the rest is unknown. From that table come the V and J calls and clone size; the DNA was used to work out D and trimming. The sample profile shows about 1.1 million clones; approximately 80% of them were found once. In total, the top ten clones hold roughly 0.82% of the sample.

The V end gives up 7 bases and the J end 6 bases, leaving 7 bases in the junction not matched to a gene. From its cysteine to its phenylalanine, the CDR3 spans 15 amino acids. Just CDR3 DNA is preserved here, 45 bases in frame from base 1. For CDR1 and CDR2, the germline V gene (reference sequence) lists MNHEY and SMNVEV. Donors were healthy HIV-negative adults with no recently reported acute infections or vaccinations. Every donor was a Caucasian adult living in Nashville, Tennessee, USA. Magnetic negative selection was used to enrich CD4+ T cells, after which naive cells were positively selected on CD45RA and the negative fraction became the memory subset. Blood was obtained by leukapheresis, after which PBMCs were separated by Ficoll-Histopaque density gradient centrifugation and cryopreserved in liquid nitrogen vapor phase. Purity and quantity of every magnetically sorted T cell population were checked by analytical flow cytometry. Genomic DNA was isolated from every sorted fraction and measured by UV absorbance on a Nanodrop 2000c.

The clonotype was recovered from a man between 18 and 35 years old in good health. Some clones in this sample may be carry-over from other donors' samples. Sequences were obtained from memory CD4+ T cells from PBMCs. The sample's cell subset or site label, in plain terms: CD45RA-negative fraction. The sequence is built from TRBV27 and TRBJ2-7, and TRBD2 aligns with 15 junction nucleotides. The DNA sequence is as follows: TGTGCCAGCACCCAGGGACTAGCGGGAGGACGCGAGCAGTACTTC. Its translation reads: CASTQGLAGGREQYF.